This entry features one TCR beta chain sequence. Its antigen is still unknown. This sample is drawn from a study of cytomegalovirus exposure and HLA in healthy donors. The PCR contained 60 Vbeta and 13 Jbeta primers. Generated by immunoSEQ multiplex PCR, the TCRdb table keeps only in-frame clones and is missing some. The profile shows about 140,000 clones, approximately 80% of them singletons. Overall study results and limits: It was assumed in the presence/absence analyses that sequencing depth was roughly uniform across donors.

The specimen sequenced was PBMCs. The source of this sequence is a woman aged 40 to 49 in good health and CMV-seronegative.

The CDR3 DNA sequence: TGTGCCAGCGGGGGGGGGAATGAGCAGTTCTTC. Protein product: CASGGGNEQFF. The chain combines TRBV7-9 with TRBJ2-1; TRBD2 agrees at 7 bases. This CDR3 region has 11 residues. CDR1 SEHNR and CDR2 FQNEAQ come from the germline V gene (reference sequence). Losses at the gene ends were 8 bases for V and 7 bases for J; bases not matched to a gene: 2.